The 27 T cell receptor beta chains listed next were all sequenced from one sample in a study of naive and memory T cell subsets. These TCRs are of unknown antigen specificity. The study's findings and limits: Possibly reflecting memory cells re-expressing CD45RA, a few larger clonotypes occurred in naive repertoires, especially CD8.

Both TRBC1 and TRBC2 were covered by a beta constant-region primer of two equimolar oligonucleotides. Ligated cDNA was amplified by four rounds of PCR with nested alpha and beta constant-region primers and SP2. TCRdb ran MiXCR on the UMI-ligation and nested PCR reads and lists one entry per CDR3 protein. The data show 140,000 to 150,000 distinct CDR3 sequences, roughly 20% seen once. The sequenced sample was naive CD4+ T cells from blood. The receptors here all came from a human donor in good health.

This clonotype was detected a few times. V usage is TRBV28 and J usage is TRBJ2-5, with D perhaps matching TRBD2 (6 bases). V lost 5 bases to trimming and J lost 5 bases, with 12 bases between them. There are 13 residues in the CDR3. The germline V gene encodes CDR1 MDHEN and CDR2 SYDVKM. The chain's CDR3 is CASSRGLMETQYF. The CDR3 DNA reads TGTGCCAGCAGTCGGGGACTCATGGAGACCCAGTACTTC.

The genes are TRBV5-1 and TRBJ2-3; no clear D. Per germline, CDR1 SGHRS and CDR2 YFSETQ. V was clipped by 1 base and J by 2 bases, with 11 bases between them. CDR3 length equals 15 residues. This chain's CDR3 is CASSLFHRVTDTQYF. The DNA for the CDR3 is TGCGCCAGCAGCTTGTTTCACAGAGTCACAGATACGCAGTATTTT.

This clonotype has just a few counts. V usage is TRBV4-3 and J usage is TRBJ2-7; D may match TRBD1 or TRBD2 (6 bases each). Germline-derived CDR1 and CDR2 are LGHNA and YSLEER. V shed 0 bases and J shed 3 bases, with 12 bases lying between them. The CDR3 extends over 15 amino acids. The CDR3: CASSQDRGRSYEQYF. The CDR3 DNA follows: TGCGCCAGCAGCCAAGATCGGGGGCGGAGCTACGAGCAGTACTTC.

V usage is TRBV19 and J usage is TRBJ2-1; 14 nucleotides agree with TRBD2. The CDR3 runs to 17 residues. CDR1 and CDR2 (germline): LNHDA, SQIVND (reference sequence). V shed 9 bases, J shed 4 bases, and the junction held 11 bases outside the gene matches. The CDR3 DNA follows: TGTGCCAGCTCTATCGGGACTAGCGGGAGCGCTTACAATGAGCAGTTCTTC. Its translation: CASSIGTSGSAYNEQFF.

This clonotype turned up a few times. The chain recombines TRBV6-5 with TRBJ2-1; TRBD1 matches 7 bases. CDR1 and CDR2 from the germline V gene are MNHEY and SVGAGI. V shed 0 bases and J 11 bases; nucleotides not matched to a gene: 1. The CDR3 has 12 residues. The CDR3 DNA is TGTGCCAGCAGTTACTCGGGACAGAAGCAGTTCTTC. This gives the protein CASSYSGQKQFF.

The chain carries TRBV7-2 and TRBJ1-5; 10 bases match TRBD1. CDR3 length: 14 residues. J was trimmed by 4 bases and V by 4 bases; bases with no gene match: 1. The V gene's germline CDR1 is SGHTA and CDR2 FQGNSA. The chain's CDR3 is CASSWTGGNQPQHF. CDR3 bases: TGTGCCAGCAGCTGGACAGGGGGGAATCAGCCCCAGCATTTT.

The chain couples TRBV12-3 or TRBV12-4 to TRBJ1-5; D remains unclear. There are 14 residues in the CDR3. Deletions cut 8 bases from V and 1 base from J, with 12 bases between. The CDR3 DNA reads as TGTGCCAGCGGACGGACCACAAGCAATCAGCCCCAGCATTTT. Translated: CASGRTTSNQPQHF.

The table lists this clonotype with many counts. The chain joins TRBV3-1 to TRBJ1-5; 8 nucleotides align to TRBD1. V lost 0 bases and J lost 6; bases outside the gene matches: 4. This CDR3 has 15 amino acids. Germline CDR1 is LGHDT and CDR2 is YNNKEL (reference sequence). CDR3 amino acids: CASSQDRDRRQPQHF. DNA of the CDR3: TGTGCCAGCAGCCAAGATCGGGACAGGCGTCAGCCCCAGCATTTT.

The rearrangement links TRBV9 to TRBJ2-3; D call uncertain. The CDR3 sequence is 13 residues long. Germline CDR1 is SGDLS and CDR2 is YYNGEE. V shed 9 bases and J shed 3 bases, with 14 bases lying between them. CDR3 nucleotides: TGTGCCAACCCCCATATGGTAACAGATACGCAGTATTTT. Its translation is CANPHMVTDTQYF.

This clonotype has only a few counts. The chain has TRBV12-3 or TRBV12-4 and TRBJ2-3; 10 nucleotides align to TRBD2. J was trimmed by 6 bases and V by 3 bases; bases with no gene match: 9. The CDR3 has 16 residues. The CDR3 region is CASSFGSAGGADTQYF. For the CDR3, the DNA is TGTGCCAGCAGTTTTGGTTCAGCGGGAGGGGCGGATACGCAGTATTTT.

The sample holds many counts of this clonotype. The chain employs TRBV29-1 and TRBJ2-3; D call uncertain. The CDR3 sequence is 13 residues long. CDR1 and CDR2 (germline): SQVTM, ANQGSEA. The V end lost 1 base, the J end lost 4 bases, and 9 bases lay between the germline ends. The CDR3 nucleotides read TGCAGCGTTGAAGCAGCTTCGGCAGATACGCAGTATTTT. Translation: CSVEAASADTQYF.

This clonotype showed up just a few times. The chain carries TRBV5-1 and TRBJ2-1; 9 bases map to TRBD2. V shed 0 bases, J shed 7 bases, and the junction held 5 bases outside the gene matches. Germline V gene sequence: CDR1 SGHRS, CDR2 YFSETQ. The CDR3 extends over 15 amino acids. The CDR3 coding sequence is TGCGCCAGCAGCTTGGTAGCGGGAGCGGAGAATGAGCAGTTCTTC. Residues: CASSLVAGAENEQFF.

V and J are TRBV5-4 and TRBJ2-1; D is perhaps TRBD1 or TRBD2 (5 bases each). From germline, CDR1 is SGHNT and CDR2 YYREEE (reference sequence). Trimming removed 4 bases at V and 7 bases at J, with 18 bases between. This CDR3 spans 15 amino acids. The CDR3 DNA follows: TGTGCCAGCAGCCTCGGGGCCCCGGGGCAAAATGAGCAGTTCTTC. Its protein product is CASSLGAPGQNEQFF.

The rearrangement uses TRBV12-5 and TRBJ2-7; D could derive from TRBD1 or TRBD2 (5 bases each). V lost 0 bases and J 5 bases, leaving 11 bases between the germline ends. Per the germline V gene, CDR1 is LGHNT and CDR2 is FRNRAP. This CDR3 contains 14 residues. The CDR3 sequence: CASGLVSLGDEQYF. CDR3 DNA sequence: TGTGCTAGTGGTTTGGTATCGTTGGGGGACGAGCAGTACTTC. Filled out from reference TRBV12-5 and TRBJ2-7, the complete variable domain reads DARVTQTPRHKVTEMGQEVTMRCQPILGHNTVFWYRQTMMQGLELLAYFRNRAPLDDSGMPKDRFSAEMPDATLATLKIQPSEPRDSAVYFCASGLVSLGDEQYFGPGTRLTVT.

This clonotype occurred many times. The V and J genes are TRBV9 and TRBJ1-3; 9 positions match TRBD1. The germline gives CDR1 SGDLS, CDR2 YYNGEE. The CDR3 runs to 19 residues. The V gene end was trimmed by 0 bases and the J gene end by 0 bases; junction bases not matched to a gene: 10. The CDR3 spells CASSVATGTGIPSGNTIYF. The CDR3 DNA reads TGTGCCAGCAGCGTAGCTACCGGGACAGGGATTCCCTCTGGAAACACCATATATTTT.

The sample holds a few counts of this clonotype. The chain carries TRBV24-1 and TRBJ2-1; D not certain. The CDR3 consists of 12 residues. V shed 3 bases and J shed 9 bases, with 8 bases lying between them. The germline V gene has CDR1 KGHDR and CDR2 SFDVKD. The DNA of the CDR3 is TGTGCCACCAGTGATAGTCGGCGTGAGCAGTTCTTC. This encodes CATSDSRREQFF.

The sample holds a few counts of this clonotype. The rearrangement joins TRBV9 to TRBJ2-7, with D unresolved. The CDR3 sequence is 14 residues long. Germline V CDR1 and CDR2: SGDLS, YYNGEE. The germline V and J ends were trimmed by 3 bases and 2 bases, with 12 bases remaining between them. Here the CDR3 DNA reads TGTGCCAGCAGCGCGAACATGGCGGCCTACGAGCAGTACTTC. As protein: CASSANMAAYEQYF.

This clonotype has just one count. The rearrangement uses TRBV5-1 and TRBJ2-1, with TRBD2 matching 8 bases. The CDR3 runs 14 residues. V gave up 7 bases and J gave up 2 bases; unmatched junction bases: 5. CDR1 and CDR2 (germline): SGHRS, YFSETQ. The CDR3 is CASRAGEAYNEQFF. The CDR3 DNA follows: TGCGCCAGCCGAGCGGGAGAGGCCTACAATGAGCAGTTCTTC.

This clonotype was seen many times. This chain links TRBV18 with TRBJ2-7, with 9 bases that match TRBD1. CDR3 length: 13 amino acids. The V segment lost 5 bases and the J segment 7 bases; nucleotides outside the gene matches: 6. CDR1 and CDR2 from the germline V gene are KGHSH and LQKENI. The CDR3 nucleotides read TGTGCCAGCTCAGCCGGACAGGGGTGGGAGCAGTACTTC. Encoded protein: CASSAGQGWEQYF.

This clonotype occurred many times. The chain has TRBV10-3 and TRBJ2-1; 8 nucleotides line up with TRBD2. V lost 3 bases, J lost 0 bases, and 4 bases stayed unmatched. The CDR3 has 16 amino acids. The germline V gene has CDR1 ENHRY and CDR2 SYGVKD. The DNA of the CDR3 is TGTGCCATCAGTGATGATGGGACTAGCTCCTACAATGAGCAGTTCTTC. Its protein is CAISDDGTSSYNEQFF.

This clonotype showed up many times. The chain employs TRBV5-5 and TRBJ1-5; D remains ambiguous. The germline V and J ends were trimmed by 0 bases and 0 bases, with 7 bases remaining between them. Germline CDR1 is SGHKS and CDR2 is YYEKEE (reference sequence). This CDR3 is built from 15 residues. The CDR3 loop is CASSLGQSSNQPQHF. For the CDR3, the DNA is TGTGCCAGCAGCTTGGGGCAGTCTAGCAATCAGCCCCAGCATTTT.

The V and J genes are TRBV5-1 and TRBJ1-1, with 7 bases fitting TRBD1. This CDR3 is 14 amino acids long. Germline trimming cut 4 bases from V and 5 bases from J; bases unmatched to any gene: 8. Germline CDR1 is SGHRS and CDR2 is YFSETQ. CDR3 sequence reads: CASSPRQGGTEAFF. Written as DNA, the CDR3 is TGCGCCAGCAGCCCGCGACAGGGAGGGACTGAAGCTTTCTTT.

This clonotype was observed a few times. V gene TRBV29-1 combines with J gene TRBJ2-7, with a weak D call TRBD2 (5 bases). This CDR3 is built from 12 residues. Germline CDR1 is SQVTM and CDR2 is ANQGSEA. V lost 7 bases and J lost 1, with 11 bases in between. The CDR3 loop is CSAAEGSYEQYF. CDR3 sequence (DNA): TGCAGCGCTGCAGAGGGATCCTACGAGCAGTACTTC.

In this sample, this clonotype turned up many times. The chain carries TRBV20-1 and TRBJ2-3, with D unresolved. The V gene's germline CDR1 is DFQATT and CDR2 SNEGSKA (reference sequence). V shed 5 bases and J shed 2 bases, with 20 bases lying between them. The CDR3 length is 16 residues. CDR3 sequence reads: CSASTTGIDFTDTQYF. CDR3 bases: TGCAGTGCTTCCACAACCGGTATTGATTTCACAGATACGCAGTATTTT.

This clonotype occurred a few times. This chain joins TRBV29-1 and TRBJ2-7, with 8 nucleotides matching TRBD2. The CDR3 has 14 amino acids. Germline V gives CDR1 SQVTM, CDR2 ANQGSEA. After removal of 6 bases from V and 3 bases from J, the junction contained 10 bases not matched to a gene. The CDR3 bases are TGCAGCGTCCTCCTCGGTAGCGGGGTCTACGAGCAGTACTTC. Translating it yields CSVLLGSGVYEQYF.

The CDR3 nucleotides are TGTGCCAGCAGCCATAGCTCCTACAATGAGCAGTTCTTC. This gives the protein CASSHSSYNEQFF. V usage is TRBV3-1 and J usage is TRBJ2-1, with unresolved D. V was pared by 3 bases and J by 0 bases, with 3 bases between. Germline lookup yields CDR1 LGHDT and CDR2 YNNKEL (reference sequence). The CDR3 has 13 amino acids.

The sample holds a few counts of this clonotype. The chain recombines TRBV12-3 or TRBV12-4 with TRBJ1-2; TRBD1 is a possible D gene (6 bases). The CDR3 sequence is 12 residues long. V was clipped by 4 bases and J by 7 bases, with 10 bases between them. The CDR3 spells CASSWGTLGYTF. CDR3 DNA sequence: TGTGCCAGCAGTTGGGGGACACTTGGCTACACCTTC.